Listed below are T cell receptor beta chains from one sample, sequenced in a study of immune characterization of retroperitoneal liposarcoma. A single record per CDR3 protein comes from TCRdb applying MiXCR to the PCR reads. The data show over 15,000 distinct CDR3 sequences, approximately 35% seen once. Sequenced input: blood. Every receptor here comes from a male donor with retroperitoneal liposarcoma. Both conserved end residues are part of each CDR3. The D gene is left open where the match is weak. The size entry is marked missing in some rows and otherwise reads once, few, many or a size class.

cdr3_nt | cdr3_aa | j_call | d_call | clone_size | v_call
TGTGCCAGCAGTGGAAGAGTTTTTGAGCAGTACTTC | CASSGRVFEQYF | TRBJ2-4 | - | - | TRBV25-1
TGTGCCAGCAGTTTAGTGAGGGGGAGCCCCTACGAGCAGTACTTC | CASSLVRGSPYEQYF | TRBJ2-7 | - | - | TRBV27
TGTGCCAGCAGTGAACTAGCGGGGGCAGATACGCAGTATTTT | CASSELAGADTQYF | TRBJ2-3 | TRBD2 | - | TRBV6-1
TGTGCCAGCAGTTTACAGGGTTTGATTTCTGAAGCTTTCTTT | CASSLQGLISEAFF | TRBJ1-1 | - | few | TRBV27
TGTGCCAGCAGTTTATCTGAGCGTCCAGGGGGATCCTACGAGCAGTTCTTC | CASSLSERPGGSYEQFF | TRBJ2-1 | TRBD1 | few | TRBV27
TGTGCTAGTGGTCATGGACAGGGTCCGTTAAGGGCCGAGCAGTTCTTC | CASGHGQGPLRAEQFF | TRBJ2-1 | TRBD1 | - | TRBV12-5
TGTGCCAGCAGGGGACAGGGTGCTGGGGCCAACGTCCTGACTTTC | CASRGQGAGANVLTF | TRBJ2-6 | TRBD1 | - | TRBV6-1
TGTGCCAGCAGTTACCGAGAGACCCAGTACTTC | CASSYRETQYF | TRBJ2-5 | - | medium-sized | TRBV6-5
TGTGCCAGCAGTCTTAGCGGGAGTTACGAGCAGTACTTC | CASSLSGSYEQYF | TRBJ2-7 | TRBD2 | - | TRBV6-2/TRBV6-3
TGTGCCAGCAGCAGCCAGCGGGGGGGCACAGATACGCAGTATTTT | CASSSQRGGTDTQYF | TRBJ2-3 | TRBD2 | many | TRBV7-6
TGTGCCAGCAGGGGACTAGGCTACGAGCAGTACTTC | CASRGLGYEQYF | TRBJ2-7 | TRBD2 | - | TRBV27
TGTGCCAGCAGTTTGGCTAGCGGGGGGCTGTACAATGAGCAGTTCTTC | CASSLASGGLYNEQFF | TRBJ2-1 | TRBD2 | few | TRBV27
TGTGCCAGCAGTTACTCGCGCAGGGTGACCGAGCAGTACTTC | CASSYSRRVTEQYF | TRBJ2-7 | - | - | TRBV6-8
TGTGCCAGCAGCGTAGATCTAGCGGGCAGCACAGATACGCAGTATTTT | CASSVDLAGSTDTQYF | TRBJ2-3 | TRBD2 | - | TRBV9
TGTGCCAGCAGTTCTTTATCACAGGGGAACACTGAAGCTTTCTTT | CASSSLSQGNTEAFF | TRBJ1-1 | - | - | TRBV6-2/TRBV6-3
TGTGCCAGCAGACCCGACAATACGAGAACCGGGGAGCTGTTTTTT | CASRPDNTRTGELFF | TRBJ2-2 | - | - | TRBV6-5
TGTGCCAGCAGTGATTTTAAGGGACAGGGTATCCACGAGCAGTACTTC | CASSDFKGQGIHEQYF | TRBJ2-7 | TRBD1 | - | TRBV6-1
TGTGCCAGCACCCTGGGACTAGGGAATGAGCAGTTCTTC | CASTLGLGNEQFF | TRBJ2-1 | TRBD2 | - | TRBV12-3/TRBV12-4
TGTGCCAGCAGGTTAATGGGACAGCGGTACTTC | CASRLMGQRYF | TRBJ2-5 | TRBD1 | few | TRBV11-3
TGTGCCAGCAGTGAAGCGCTTTGGGAAGGGGAGCTGTTTTTT | CASSEALWEGELFF | TRBJ2-2 | - | many | TRBV6-1
TGTGCCAGCAGTGCTCATAGTGGGGCAGCGACCACAGATACGCAGTATTTT | CASSAHSGAATTDTQYF | TRBJ2-3 | - | many | TRBV6-1
TGTGCCAGCGGGGTGGGCGCCGGGGAGCTGTTTTTT | CASGVGAGELFF | TRBJ2-2 | - | many | TRBV11-2
TGTGCCAGCAGCCTTGGACAGGGTACCCCCACAGATACGCAGTATTTT | CASSLGQGTPTDTQYF | TRBJ2-3 | TRBD1 | - | TRBV7-6
TGTGCCAGCAGTGAGCGGGGGGGCCCAGATACGCAGTATTTT | CASSERGGPDTQYF | TRBJ2-3 | TRBD2 | few | TRBV6-4
TGTGCCAGCACTATAGCGACTAGCGCCTACGAGCAGTACTTC | CASTIATSAYEQYF | TRBJ2-7 | TRBD2 | many | TRBV12-3/TRBV12-4
TGTGCCAGCAGCGCCGTCGGTCGGGGGAGTAGGCACAATGAGCAGTTCTTC | CASSAVGRGSRHNEQFF | TRBJ2-1 | - | - | TRBV7-3
TGTGCCAGCAGCGTCCGCCCCCGGGACAGGGGCTCCCTGTCCAGCGCCTACGAGCAGTTCTTC | CASSVRPRDRGSLSSAYEQFF | TRBJ2-1 | TRBD1 | many | TRBV12-3/TRBV12-4
TGCGCCAGCAGTCCCCTAGCGGGCTACGAGCAGTACTTC | CASSPLAGYEQYF | TRBJ2-7 | TRBD2 | large | TRBV10-1
TGTGCCAGCAGAATTGAAGGGGGGGGAGGCGAGCAGTACTTC | CASRIEGGGGEQYF | TRBJ2-7 | - | - | TRBV6-1
TGTGCCAGCAGCTTAGACGGCGGGAGTCTCAAGTACGAGCAGTTCTTC | CASSLDGGSLKYEQFF | TRBJ2-1 | TRBD2 | few | TRBV7-2
TGTGCCAGCAGCACCAGCCCGGGGGGCGCTGGGGCCAACGTCCTGACTTTC | CASSTSPGGAGANVLTF | TRBJ2-6 | - | - | TRBV7-2
TGCAGCGCAGACGACGGGACAGGGGGAACCTATGGCTACACCTTC | CSADDGTGGTYGYTF | TRBJ1-2 | TRBD1 | - | TRBV29-1
TGTGCCAGCGCTCGACGAGACAGGGGGCATGCAGATACGCAGTATTTT | CASARRDRGHADTQYF | TRBJ2-3 | TRBD1 | many | TRBV6-1
TGTGCCAGCAGTGAAGAAAGCGGGGGGGCCTACGAGCAGTACTTC | CASSEESGGAYEQYF | TRBJ2-7 | TRBD2 | once | TRBV6-1
TGTGCCAGCAGTCACTTAGCCTTTGGTTCCTACAATGAGCAGTTCTTC | CASSHLAFGSYNEQFF | TRBJ2-1 | - | - | TRBV11-2
TGTGCCAGCCAGCGGGGTTTCCCCTACGAGCAGTACTTC | CASQRGFPYEQYF | TRBJ2-7 | TRBD2 | many | TRBV28
TGTGCCAGCAGGGAGCAAGCGGGAGCCGCAGATACGCAGTATTTT | CASREQAGAADTQYF | TRBJ2-3 | TRBD2 | - | TRBV6-6
- | CISVSEASVSYEQYF | TRBJ2-5 | - | - | TRBV7-5
TGTGCCAGCATAAATACCGGGGAGCTGTTTTTT | CASINTGELFF | TRBJ2-2 | - | once | TRBV6-1
TGTGCCAGCGGTCGGGGTTTTGGTGAGCAGTTCTTC | CASGRGFGEQFF | TRBJ2-1 | - | few | TRBV6-1